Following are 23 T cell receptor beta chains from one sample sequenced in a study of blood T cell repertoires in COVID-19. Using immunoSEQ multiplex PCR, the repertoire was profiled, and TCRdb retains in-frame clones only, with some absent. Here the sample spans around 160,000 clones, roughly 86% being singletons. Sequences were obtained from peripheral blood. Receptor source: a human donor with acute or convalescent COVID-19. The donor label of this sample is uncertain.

The CDR3 loop reads CASSTSNTEAFF. The CDR3 DNA sequence: TGTGCCAGCAGCACTTCAAACACTGAAGCTTTCTTT. This chain links TRBV7-9 with TRBJ1-1; D gene unclear. V lost 5 bases, J lost 2 bases, and 6 bases lay in between. This CDR3 is built from 12 residues. Germline CDR1 is SEHNR and CDR2 is FQNEAQ (reference sequence).

The CDR3 loop reads CASDRQGVRETQYF. CDR3 nucleotides: TGTGCCAGCGACCGACAGGGGGTTAGGGAGACCCAGTACTTC. The chain combines TRBV2 with TRBJ2-5; 9 nucleotides agree with TRBD1. Unmatched junction bases numbered 9, after V lost 8 bases and J lost 5 bases. This CDR3 is 14 amino acids long. From germline, CDR1 is SNHLY and CDR2 FYNNEI.

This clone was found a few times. CDR3 coding DNA: TGTGCCATCAGTGAAGTTAGAGGGAAGGCTGGCTACACCTTC. Translated: CAISEVRGKAGYTF. V is TRBV10-3 and J is TRBJ1-2, with no clear D. Germline lookup yields CDR1 ENHRY and CDR2 SYGVKD. This CDR3 has 14 residues. Trimming removed 3 bases from V and 7 bases from J, with 15 bases in between.

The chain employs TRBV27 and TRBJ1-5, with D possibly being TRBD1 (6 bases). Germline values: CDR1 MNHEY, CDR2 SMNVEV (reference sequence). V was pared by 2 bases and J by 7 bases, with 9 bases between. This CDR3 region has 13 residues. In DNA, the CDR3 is TGTGCCAGCAGTTTAGAGGGGGGGCAGCCCCAGCATTTT. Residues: CASSLEGGQPQHF.

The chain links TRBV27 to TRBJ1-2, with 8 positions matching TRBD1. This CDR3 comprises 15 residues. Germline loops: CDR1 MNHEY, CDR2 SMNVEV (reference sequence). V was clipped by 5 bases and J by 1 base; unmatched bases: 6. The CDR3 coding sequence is TGTGCCAGCAGTCCTCGGACAGGGTATAACTATGGCTACACCTTC. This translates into CASSPRTGYNYGYTF.

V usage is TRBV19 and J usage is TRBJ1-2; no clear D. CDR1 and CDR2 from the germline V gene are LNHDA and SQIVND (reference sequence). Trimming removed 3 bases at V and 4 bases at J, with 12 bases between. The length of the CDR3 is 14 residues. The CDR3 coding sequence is TGTGCCAGTAGTATGAGGGAGGGCACCTATGGCTACACCTTC. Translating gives CASSMREGTYGYTF.

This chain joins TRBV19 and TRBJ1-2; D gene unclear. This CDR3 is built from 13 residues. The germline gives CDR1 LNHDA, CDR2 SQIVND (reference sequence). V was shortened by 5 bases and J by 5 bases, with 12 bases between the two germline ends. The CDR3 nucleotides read TGTGCCAGTAGTGAGGGAGGGCTTTATGGCTACACCTTC. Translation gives CASSEGGLYGYTF. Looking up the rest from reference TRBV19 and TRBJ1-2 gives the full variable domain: DGGITQSPKYLFRKEGQNVTLSCEQNLNHDAMYWYRQDPGQGLRLIYYSQIVNDFQKGDIAEGYSVSREKKESFPLTVTSAQKNPTAFYLCASSEGGLYGYTFGSGTRLTVV.

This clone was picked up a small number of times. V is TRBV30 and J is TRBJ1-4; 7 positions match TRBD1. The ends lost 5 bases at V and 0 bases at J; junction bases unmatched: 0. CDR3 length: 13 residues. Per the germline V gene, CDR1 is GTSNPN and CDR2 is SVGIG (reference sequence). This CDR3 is CAWGQATNEKLFF. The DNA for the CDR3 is TGTGCCTGGGGACAGGCAACTAATGAAAAACTGTTTTTT.

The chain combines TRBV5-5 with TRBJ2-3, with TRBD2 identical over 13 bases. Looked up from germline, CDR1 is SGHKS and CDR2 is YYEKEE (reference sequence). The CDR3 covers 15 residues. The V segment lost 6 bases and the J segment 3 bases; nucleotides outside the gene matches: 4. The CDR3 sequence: CASTLGLAGTDTQYF. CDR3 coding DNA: TGTGCCAGCACCCTGGGACTAGCGGGGACAGATACGCAGTATTTT.

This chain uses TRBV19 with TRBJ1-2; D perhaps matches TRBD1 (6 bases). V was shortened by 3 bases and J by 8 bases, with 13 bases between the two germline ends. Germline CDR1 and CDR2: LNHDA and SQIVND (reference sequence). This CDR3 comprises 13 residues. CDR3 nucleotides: TGTGCCAGTAGTATTCAGACAGGCCACGGCTACACCTTC. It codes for CASSIQTGHGYTF. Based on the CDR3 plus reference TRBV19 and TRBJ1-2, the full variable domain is DGGITQSPKYLFRKEGQNVTLSCEQNLNHDAMYWYRQDPGQGLRLIYYSQIVNDFQKGDIAEGYSVSREKKESFPLTVTSAQKNPTAFYLCASSIQTGHGYTFGSGTRLTVV.

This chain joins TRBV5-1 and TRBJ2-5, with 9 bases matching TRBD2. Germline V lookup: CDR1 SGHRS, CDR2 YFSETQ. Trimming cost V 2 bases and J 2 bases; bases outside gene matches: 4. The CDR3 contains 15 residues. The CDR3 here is CASSLSGGRQETQYF. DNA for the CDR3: TGCGCCAGCAGCTTAAGCGGGGGGCGACAAGAGACCCAGTACTTC.

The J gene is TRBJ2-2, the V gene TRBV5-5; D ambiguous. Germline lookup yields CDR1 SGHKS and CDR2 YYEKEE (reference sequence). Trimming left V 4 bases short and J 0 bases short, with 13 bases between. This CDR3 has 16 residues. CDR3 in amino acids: CASSLGPGANTGELFF. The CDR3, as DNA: TGTGCCAGCAGCCTTGGCCCCGGAGCGAACACCGGGGAGCTGTTTTTT.

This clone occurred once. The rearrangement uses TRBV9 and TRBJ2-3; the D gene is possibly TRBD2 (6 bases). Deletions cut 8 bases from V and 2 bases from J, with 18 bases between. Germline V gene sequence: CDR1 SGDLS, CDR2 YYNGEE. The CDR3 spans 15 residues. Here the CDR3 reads CASSLAGTPTDTQYF. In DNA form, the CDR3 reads TGTGCCAGTTCCTTGGCGGGGACCCCCACAGATACGCAGTATTTT.

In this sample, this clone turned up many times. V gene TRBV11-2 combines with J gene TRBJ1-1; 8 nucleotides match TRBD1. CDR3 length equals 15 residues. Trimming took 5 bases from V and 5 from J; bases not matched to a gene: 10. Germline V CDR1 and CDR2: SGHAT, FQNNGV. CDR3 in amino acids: CASSQSRTGKTEAFF. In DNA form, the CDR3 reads TGTGCCAGCAGCCAAAGCAGGACAGGGAAAACTGAAGCTTTCTTT.

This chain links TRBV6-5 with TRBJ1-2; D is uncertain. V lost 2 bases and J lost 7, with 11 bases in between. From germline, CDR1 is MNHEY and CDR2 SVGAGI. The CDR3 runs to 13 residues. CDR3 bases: TGTGCCAGCAGTTACGGAAAGAGCGCTGGCTACACCTTC. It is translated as CASSYGKSAGYTF.

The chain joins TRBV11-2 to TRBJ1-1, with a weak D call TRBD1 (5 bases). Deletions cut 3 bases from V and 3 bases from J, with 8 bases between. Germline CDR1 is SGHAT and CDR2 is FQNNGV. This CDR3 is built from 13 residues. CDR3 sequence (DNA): TGTGCCAGCAGCTTCTCCAGGGACACTGAAGCTTTCTTT. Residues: CASSFSRDTEAFF.

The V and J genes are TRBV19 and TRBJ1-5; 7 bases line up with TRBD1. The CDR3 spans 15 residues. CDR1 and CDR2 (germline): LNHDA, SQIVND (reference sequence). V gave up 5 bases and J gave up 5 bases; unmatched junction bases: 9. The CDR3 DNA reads TGTGCCAGTAGTCAACATGGACAGGAGGATCAGCCCCAGCATTTT. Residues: CASSQHGQEDQPQHF.

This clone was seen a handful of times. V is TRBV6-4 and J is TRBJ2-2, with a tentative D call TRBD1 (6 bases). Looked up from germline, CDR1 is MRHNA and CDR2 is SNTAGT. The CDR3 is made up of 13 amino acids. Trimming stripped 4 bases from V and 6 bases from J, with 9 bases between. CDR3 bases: TGTGCCAGCAGTGGACAGGCGGCCGGGGAGCTGTTTTTT. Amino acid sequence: CASSGQAAGELFF.

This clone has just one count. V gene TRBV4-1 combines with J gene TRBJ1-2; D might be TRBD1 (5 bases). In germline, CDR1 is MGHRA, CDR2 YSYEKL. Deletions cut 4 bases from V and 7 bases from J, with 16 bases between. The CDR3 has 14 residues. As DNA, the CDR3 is TGCGCCAGCAGCCGAGAGACAGAGAGCGTTGGCTACACCTTC. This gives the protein CASSRETESVGYTF.

The chain's CDR3 is CATRAGTGGAQNTGELFF. The CDR3 region has the DNA TGTGCCACCAGGGCGGGGACAGGGGGCGCTCAGAACACCGGGGAGCTGTTTTTT. This sequence joins TRBV15 and TRBJ2-2; TRBD1 agrees at 12 bases. Trimming cost V 6 bases and J 1 base; bases outside gene matches: 9. Germline V gene lookup returns CDR1 LNHNV and CDR2 YYDKDF (reference sequence). The length of the CDR3 is 18 residues. Based on the CDR3 plus reference TRBV15 and TRBJ2-2, the full variable domain is DAMVIQNPRYQVTQFGKPVTLSCSQTLNHNVMYWYQQKSSQAPKLLFHYYDKDFNNEADTPDNFQSRRPNTSFCFLDIRSPGLGDTAMYLCATRAGTGGAQNTGELFFGEGSRLTVL.

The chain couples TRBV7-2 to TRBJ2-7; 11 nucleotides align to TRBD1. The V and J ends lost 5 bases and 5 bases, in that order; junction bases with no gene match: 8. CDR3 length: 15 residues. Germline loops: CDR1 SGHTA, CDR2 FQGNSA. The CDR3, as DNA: TGTGCCAGCAGCCGTGCCAGGGACAGGGGGAACGAGCAGTACTTC. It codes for CASSRARDRGNEQYF.

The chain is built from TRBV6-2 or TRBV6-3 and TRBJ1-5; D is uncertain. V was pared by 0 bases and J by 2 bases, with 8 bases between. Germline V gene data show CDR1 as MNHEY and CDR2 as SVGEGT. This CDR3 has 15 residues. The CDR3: CASSYSTRRNQPQHF. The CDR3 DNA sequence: TGTGCCAGCAGTTACTCAACGAGGCGCAATCAGCCCCAGCATTTT.

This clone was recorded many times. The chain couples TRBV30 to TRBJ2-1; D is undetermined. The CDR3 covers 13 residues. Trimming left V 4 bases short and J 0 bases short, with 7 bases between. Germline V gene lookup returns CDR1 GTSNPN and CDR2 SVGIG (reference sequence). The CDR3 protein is CAWTRSSYNEQFF. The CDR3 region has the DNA TGTGCCTGGACTAGGAGCTCCTACAATGAGCAGTTCTTC.